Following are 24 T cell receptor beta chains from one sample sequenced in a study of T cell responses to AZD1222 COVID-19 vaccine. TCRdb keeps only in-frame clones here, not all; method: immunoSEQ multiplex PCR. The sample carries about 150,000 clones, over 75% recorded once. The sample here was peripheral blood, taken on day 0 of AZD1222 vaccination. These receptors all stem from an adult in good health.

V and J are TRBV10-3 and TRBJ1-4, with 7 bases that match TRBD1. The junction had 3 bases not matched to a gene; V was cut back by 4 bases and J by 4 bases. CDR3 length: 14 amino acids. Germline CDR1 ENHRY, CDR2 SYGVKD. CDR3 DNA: TGTGCCATCAGTGGGACAGGACATAATGAAAAACTGTTTTTT. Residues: CAISGTGHNEKLFF.

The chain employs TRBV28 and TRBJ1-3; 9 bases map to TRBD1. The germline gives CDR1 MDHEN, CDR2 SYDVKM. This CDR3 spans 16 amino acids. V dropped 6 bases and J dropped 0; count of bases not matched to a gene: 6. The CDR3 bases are TGTGCCAGCAGATGGGACAGGGCGCCCTCTGGAAACACCATATATTTT. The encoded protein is CASRWDRAPSGNTIYF.

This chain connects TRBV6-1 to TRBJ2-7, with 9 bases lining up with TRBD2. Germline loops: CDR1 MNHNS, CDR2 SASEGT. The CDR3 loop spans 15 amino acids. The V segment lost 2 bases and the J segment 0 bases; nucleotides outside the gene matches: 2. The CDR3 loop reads CASSENSGSSYEQYF. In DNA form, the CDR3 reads TGTGCCAGCAGTGAAAATAGCGGGAGCTCCTACGAGCAGTACTTC.

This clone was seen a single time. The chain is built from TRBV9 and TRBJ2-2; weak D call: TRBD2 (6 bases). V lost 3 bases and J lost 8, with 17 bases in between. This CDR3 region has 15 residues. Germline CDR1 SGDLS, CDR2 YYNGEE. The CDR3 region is CASSGDSPGSGELFF. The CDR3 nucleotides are TGTGCCAGCAGCGGGGACTCGCCCGGATCTGGGGAGCTGTTTTTT.

CDR3 nucleotides: TGCGCCAGCAGCGCACAGGGGGGATATGGCTACACCTTC. This encodes CASSAQGGYGYTF. The genes are TRBV5-1 and TRBJ1-2, with TRBD1 matching over 8 bases. The CDR3 contains 13 residues. Germline V gene sequence: CDR1 SGHRS, CDR2 YFSETQ. J lost 5 bases, V lost 4 bases, and 4 bases had no gene match.

CDR3 sequence: CASSFSYNEQFF. CDR3 DNA sequence: TGTGCCAGCAGCTTCTCGTACAATGAGCAGTTCTTC. The chain couples TRBV5-6 to TRBJ2-1; D unclear. From germline, CDR1 is SGHDT and CDR2 YYEEEE. The length of the CDR3 is 12 residues. Trimming took off 2 bases at V and 4 bases at J, with 4 bases between the two ends.

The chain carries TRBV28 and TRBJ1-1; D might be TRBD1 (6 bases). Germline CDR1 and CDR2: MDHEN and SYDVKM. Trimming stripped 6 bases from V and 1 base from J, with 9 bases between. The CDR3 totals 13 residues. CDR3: CASSDRRNTEAFF. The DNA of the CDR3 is TGTGCCAGCAGCGACAGGCGGAACACTGAAGCTTTCTTT.

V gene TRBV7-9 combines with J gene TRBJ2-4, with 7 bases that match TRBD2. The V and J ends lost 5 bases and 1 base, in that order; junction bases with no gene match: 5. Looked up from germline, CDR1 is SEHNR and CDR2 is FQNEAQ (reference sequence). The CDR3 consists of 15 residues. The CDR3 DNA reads TGTGCCAGCAGCCCCGATAGCGGGGCCAAAAACATTCAGTACTTC. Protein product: CASSPDSGAKNIQYF.

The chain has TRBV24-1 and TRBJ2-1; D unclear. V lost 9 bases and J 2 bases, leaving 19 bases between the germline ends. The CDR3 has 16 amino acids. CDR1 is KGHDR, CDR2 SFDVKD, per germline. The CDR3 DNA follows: TGTGCCACCCCCAGAGGTGTGGAAGGGACCTACAATGAGCAGTTCTTC. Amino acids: CATPRGVEGTYNEQFF.

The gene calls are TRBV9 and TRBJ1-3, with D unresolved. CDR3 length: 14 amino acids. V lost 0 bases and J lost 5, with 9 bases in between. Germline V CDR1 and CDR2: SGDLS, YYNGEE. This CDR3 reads CASSVEAGRNTIYF. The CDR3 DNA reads TGTGCCAGCAGCGTAGAGGCAGGACGAAACACCATATATTTT. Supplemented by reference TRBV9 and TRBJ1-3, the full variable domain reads DSGVTQTPKHLITATGQRVTLRCSPRSGDLSVYWYQQSLDQGLQFLIQYYNGEERAKGNILERFSAQQFPDLHSELNLSSLELGDSALYFCASSVEAGRNTIYFGEGSWLTVV.

The CDR3 DNA sequence: TGCAGCGTTGCCCTAGCTTCGAACACCGGGGAGCTGTTTTTT. Its protein product is CSVALASNTGELFF. This sequence joins TRBV29-1 and TRBJ2-2; possibly TRBD2 for D (5 bases). CDR1 and CDR2 from the germline V gene are SQVTM and ANQGSEA. The CDR3 is made up of 14 amino acids. V lost 4 bases and J lost 0, with 9 bases in between.

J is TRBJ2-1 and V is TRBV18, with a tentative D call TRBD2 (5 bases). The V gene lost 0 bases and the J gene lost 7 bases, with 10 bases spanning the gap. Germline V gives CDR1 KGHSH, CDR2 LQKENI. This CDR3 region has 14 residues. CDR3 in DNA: TGTGCCAGCTCACCACCCTGGGGAGAGAATGAGCAGTTCTTC. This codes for CASSPPWGENEQFF.

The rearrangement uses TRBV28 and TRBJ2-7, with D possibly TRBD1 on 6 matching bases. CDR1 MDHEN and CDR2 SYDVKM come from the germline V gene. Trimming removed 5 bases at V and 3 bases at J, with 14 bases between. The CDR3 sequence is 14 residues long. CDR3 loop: CASSPSTGIYEQYF. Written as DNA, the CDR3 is TGTGCCAGCAGTCCATCCACAGGGATCTACGAGCAGTACTTC.

CDR3 nucleotides: TGCGCCAGCAGTGAAGGGGGGGAGACCCAGTACTTC. Its protein is CASSEGGETQYF. V and J are TRBV4-1 and TRBJ2-5, with D perhaps being TRBD1 or TRBD2 (6 bases each). V was trimmed by 6 bases and J by 5 bases, leaving 10 bases between them. This CDR3 spans 12 amino acids. The germline CDR1 and CDR2 sequences are MGHRA and YSYEKL.

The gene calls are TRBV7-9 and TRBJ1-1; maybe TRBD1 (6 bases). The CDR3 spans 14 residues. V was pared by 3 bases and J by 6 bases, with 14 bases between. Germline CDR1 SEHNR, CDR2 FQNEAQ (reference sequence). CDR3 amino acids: CASSFSQGLSEAFF. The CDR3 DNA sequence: TGTGCCAGCAGCTTTTCTCAGGGGCTATCTGAAGCTTTCTTT. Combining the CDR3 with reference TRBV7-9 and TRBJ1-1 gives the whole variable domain DTGVSQNPRHKITKRGQNVTFRCDPISEHNRLYWYRQTLGQGPEFLTYFQNEAQLEKSRLLSDRFSAERPKGSFSTLEIQRTEQGDSAMYLCASSFSQGLSEAFFGQGTRLTVV.

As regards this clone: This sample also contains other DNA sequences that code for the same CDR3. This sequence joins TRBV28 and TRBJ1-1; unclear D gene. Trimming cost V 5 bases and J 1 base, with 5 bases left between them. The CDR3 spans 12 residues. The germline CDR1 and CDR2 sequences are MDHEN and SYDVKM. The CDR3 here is CASSIQNTEAFF. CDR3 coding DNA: TGTGCCAGCAGTATACAGAACACTGAAGCTTTCTTT.

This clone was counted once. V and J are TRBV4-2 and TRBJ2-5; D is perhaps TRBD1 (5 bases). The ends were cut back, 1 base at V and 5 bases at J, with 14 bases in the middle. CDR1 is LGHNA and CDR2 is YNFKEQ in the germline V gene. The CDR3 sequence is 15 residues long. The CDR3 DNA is TGTGCCAGCAGCCAAGGGCCAGGGCCACGGGAGACCCAGTACTTC. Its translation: CASSQGPGPRETQYF.

DNA for the CDR3: TGTGCCAGCAGTGAATGGAGGGACCGCTACGAGCAGTACTTC. Translated, it gives CASSEWRDRYEQYF. V and J are TRBV2 and TRBJ2-7, with D tentatively TRBD2 (6 bases). V gave up 2 bases and J gave up 3 bases, with 11 bases separating them. The CDR3 runs to 14 residues. The germline V gene encodes CDR1 SNHLY and CDR2 FYNNEI.

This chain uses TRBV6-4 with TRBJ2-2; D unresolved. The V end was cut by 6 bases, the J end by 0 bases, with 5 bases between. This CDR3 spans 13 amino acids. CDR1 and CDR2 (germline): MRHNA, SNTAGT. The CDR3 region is CASRPSNTGELFF. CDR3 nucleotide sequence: TGTGCCAGCAGACCGTCGAACACCGGGGAGCTGTTTTTT.

CDR3 region: CASSESQGVVVPQHF. For the CDR3, the DNA is TGTGCCAGCAGTGAATCCCAGGGGGTTGTGGTGCCCCAGCATTTT. The rearrangement links TRBV2 to TRBJ1-5; 7 nucleotides agree with TRBD1. The V segment lost 2 bases and the J segment 9 bases; nucleotides outside the gene matches: 10. The CDR3 is made up of 15 amino acids. Germline CDR1 is SNHLY and CDR2 is FYNNEI. The variable domain in full, completed from reference TRBV2 and TRBJ1-5, reads EPEVTQTPSHQVTQMGQEVILRCVPISNHLYFYWYRQILGQKVEFLVSFYNNEISEKSEIFDDQFSVERPDGSNFTLKIRSTKLEDSAMYFCASSESQGVVVPQHFGDGTRLSIL.

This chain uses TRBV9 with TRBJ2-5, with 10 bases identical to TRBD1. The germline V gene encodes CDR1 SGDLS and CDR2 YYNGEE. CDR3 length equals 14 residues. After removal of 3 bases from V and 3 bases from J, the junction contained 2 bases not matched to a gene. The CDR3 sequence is CASSGGTGEETQYF. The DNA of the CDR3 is TGTGCCAGCAGCGGCGGGACAGGGGAAGAGACCCAGTACTTC. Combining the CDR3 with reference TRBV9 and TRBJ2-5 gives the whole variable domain DSGVTQTPKHLITATGQRVTLRCSPRSGDLSVYWYQQSLDQGLQFLIQYYNGEERAKGNILERFSAQQFPDLHSELNLSSLELGDSALYFCASSGGTGEETQYFGPGTRLLVL.

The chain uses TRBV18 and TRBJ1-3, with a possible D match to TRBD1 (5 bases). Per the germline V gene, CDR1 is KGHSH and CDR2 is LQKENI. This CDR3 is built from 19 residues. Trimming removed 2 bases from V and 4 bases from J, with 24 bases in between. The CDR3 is CASSPFSAVGVGAGNTIYF. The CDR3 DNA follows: TGTGCCAGCTCACCATTTTCTGCGGTGGGGGTCGGAGCCGGAAACACCATATATTTT.

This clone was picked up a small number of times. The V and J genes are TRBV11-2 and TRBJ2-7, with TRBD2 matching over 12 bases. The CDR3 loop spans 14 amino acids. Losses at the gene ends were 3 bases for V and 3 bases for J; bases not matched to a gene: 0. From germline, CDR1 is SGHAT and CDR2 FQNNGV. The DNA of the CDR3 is TGTGCCAGCAGCTTGACTAGCGGGAGCTACGAGCAGTACTTC. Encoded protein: CASSLTSGSYEQYF.

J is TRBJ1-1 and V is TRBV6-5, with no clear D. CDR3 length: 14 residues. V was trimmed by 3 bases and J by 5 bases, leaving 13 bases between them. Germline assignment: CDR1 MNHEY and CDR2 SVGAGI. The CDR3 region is CASSYILGGTEAFF. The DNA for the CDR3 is TGTGCCAGCAGTTATATTCTAGGAGGTACTGAAGCTTTCTTT.